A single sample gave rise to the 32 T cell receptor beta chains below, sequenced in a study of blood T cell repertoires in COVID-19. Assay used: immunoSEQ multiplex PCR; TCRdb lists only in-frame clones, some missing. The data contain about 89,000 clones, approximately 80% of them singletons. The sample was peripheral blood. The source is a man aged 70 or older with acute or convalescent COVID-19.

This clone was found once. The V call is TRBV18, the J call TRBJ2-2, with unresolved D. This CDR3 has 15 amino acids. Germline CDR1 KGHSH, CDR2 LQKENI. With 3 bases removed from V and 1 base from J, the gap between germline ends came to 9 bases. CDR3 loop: CASSPYSGNTGELFF. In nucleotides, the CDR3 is TGTGCCAGCTCACCTTATTCAGGGAACACCGGGGAGCTGTTTTTT.

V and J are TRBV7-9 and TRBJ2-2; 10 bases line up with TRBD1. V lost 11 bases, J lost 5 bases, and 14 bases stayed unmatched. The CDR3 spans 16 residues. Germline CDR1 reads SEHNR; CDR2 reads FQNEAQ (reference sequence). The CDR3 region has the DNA TGTGCCCTAAGAAAGCTTAAGGGACAGGGGACCGGGGAGCTGTTTTTT. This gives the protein CALRKLKGQGTGELFF.

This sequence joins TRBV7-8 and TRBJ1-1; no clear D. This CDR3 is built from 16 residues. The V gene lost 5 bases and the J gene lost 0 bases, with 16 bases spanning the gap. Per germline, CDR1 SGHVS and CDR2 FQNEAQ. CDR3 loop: CASSLHNPLLNTEAFF. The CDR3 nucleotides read TGTGCCAGCAGCCTCCACAATCCCCTGCTGAACACTGAAGCTTTCTTT.

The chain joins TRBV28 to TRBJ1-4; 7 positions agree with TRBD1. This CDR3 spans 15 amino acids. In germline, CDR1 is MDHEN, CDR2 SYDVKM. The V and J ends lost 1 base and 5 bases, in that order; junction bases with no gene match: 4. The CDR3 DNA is TGTGCCAGCAGTTTATCCGCGGACAGGAATGAAAAACTGTTTTTT. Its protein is CASSLSADRNEKLFF.

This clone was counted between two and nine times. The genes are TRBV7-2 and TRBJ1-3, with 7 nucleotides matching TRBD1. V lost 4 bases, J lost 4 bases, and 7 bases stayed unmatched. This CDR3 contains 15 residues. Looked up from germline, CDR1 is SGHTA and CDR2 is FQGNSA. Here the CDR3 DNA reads TGTGCCAGCAGCTCACAGGGACAGCTAGGAAACACCATATATTTT. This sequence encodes CASSSQGQLGNTIYF. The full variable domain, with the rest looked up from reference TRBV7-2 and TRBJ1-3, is GAGVSQSPSNKVTEKGKDVELRCDPISGHTALYWYRQSLGQGLEFLIYFQGNSAPDKSGLPSDRFSAERTGGSVSTLTIQRTQQEDSAVYLCASSSQGQLGNTIYFGEGSWLTVV.

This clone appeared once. DNA of the CDR3: TGTGCCAGCAGTTTAAGAGGGTCCGCTCAGCCCCAGCATTTT. Its protein is CASSLRGSAQPQHF. The chain is built from TRBV27 and TRBJ1-5; D is uncertain. The germline V and J ends were trimmed by 2 bases and 6 bases, with 11 bases remaining between them. The CDR3 runs to 14 residues. The germline V gene encodes CDR1 MNHEY and CDR2 SMNVEV (reference sequence).

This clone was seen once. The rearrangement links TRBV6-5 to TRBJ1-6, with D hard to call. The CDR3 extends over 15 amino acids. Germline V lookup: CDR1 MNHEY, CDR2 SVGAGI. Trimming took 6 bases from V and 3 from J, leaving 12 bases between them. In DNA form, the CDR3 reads TGTGCCAGCAGGGTGGGGAGGATCTATAATTCACCCCTCCACTTT. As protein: CASRVGRIYNSPLHF.

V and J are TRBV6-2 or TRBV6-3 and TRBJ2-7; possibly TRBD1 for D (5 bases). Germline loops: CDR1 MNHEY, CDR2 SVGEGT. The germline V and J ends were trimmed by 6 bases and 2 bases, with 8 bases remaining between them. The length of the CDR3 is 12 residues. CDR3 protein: CASSLTAYEQYF. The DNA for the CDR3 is TGTGCCAGCAGCTTGACAGCCTACGAGCAGTACTTC.

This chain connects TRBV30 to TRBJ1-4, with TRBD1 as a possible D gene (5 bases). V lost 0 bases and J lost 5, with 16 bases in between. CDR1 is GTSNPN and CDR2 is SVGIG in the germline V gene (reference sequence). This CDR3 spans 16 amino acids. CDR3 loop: CAWSVLGAGGNEKLFF. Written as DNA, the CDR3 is TGTGCCTGGAGTGTATTAGGGGCTGGGGGGAATGAAAAACTGTTTTTT. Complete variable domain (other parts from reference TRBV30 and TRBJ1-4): SQTIHQWPATLVQPVGSPLSLECTVEGTSNPNLYWYRQAAGRGLQLLFYSVGIGQISSEVPQNLSASRPQDRQFILSSKKLLLSDSGFYLCAWSVLGAGGNEKLFFGSGTQLSVL.

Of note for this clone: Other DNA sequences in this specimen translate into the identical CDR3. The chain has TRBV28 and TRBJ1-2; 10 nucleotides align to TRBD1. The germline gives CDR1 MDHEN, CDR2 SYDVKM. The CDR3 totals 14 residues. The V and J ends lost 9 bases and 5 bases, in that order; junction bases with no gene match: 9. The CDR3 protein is CASTRDRGSYGYTF. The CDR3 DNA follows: TGTGCCAGTACCCGGGACAGGGGATCGTATGGCTACACCTTC.

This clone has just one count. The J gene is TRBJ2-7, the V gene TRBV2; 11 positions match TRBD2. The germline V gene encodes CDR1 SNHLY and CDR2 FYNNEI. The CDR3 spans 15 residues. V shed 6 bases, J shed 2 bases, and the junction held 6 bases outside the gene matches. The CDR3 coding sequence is TGTGCCAGCAGACTAGCGGGAGCTTTTGCCTACGAGCAGTACTTC. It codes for CASRLAGAFAYEQYF.

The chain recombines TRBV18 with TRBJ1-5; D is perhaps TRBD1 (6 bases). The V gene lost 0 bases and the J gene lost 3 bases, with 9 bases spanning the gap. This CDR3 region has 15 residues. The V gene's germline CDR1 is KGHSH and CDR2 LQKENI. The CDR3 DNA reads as TGTGCCAGCTCACCACCAGGGGGTAACAATCAGCCCCAGCATTTT. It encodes CASSPPGGNNQPQHF.

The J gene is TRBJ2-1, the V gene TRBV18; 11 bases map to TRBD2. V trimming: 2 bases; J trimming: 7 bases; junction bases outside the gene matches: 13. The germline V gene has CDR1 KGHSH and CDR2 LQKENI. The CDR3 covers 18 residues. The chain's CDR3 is CASSPSASGGLLQNEQFF. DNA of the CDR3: TGTGCCAGCTCACCATCGGCTAGCGGGGGGTTACTTCAAAATGAGCAGTTCTTC.

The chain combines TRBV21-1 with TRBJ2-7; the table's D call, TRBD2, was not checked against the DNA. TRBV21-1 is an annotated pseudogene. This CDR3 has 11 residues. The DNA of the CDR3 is TGTGCCAGATCTAGCGACTACGAGCAGTACTTC. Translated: CARSSDYEQYF.

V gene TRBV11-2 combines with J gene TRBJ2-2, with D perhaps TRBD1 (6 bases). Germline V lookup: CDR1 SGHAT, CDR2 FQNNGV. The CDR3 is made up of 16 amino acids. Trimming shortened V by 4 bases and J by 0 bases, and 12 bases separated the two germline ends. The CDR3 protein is CASSSQGTTNTGELFF. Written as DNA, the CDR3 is TGTGCCAGCAGCTCACAGGGTACGACGAACACCGGGGAGCTGTTTTTT.

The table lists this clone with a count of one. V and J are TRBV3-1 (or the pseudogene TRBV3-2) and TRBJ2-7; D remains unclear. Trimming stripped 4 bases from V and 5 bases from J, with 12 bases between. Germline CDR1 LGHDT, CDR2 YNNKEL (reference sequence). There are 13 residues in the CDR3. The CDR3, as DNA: TGTGCCAGCAGCCCACTAATCCCCCACGAGCAGTACTTC. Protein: CASSPLIPHEQYF.

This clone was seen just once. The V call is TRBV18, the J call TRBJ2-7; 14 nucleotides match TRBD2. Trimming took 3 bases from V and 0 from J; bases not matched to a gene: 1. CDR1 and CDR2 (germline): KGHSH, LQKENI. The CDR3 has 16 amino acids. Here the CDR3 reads CASSPGLAGGSYEQYF. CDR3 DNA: TGTGCCAGCTCACCTGGACTAGCGGGGGGCTCCTACGAGCAGTACTTC.

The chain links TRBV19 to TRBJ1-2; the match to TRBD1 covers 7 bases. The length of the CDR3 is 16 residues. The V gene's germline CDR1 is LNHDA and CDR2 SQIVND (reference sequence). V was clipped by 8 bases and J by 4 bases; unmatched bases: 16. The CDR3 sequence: CASANGDSQNLYGYTF. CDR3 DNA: TGTGCCAGTGCCAACGGGGACAGCCAAAACCTCTATGGCTACACCTTC.

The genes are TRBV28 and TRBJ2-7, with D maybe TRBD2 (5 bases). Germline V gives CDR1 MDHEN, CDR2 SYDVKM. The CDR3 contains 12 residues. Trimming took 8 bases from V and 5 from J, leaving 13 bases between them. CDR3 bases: TGTGCCAGCCTCGGACTGCCCAACGAGCAGTACTTC. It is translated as CASLGLPNEQYF.

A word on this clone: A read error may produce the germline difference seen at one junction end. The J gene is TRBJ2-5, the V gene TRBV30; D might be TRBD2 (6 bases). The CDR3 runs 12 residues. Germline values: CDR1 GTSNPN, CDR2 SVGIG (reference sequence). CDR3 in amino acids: CAGSSGVETQYF. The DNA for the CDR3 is TGTGCCGGGAGCTCGGGGGTAGAGACCCAGTACTTC.

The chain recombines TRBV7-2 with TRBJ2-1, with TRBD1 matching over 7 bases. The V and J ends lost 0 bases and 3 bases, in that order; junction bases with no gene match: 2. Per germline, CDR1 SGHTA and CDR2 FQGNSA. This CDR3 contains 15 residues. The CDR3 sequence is CASSLAGGDYNEQFF. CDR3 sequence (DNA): TGTGCCAGCAGCTTAGCAGGGGGCGACTACAATGAGCAGTTCTTC.

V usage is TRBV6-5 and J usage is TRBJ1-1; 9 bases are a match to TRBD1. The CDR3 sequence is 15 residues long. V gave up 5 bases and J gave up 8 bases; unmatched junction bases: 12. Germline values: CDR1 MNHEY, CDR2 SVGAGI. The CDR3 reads CASSRDRAPTGEAFF. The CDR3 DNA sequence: TGTGCCAGCAGTCGGGACAGGGCTCCAACCGGAGAAGCTTTCTTT.

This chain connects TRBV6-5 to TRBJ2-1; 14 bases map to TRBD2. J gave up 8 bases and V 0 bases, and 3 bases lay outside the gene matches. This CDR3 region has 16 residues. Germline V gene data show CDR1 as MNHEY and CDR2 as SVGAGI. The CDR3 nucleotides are TGTGCCAGCAGTTACTCAGGGACTAGCGGGGGTCATGAGCAGTTCTTC. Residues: CASSYSGTSGGHEQFF.

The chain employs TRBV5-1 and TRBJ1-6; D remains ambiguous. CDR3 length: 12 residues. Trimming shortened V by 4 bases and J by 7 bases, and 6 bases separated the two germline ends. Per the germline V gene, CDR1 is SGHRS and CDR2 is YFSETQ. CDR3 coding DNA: TGCGCCAGCAGCCAAGAGAATTCACCCCTCCACTTT. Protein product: CASSQENSPLHF.

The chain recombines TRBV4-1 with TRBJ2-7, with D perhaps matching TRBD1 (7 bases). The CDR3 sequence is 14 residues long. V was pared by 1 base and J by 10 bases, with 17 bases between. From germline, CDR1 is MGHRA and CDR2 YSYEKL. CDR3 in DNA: TGCGCCAGCAGCCAAGGGGGGGACAGCATAACCCAGTACTTC. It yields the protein CASSQGGDSITQYF.

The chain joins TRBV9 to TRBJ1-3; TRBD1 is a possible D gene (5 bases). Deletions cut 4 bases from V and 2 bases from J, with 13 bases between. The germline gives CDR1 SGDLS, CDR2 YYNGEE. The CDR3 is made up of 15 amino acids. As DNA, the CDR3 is TGTGCCAGCAGCAACAGACCAGGGCCTGGAAACACCATATATTTT. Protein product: CASSNRPGPGNTIYF.

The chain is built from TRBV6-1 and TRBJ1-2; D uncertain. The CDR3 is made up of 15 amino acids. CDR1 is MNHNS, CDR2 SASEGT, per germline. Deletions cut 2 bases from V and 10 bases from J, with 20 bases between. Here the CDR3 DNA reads TGTGCCAGCAGTGAATGGTATCGAGGGTCGGAAGCCTACACCTTC. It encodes CASSEWYRGSEAYTF.

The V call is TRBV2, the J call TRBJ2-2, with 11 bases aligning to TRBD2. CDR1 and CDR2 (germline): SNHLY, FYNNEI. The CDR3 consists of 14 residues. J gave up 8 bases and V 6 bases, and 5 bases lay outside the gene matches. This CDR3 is CASRRTSGSGELFF. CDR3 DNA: TGTGCCAGCAGACGAACTAGCGGGAGTGGGGAGCTGTTTTTT.

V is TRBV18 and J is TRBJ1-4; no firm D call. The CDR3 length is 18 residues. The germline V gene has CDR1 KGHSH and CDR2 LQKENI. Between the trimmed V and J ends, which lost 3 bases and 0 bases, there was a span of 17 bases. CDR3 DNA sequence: TGTGCCAGCTCACCGCTTCGGGGTGAGCTTGCAACTAATGAAAAACTGTTTTTT. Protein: CASSPLRGELATNEKLFF.

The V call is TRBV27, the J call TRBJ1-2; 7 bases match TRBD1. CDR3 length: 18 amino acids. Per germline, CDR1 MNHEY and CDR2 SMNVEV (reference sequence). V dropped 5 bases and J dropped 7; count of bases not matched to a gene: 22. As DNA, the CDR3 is TGTGCCAGCAGTGCCTGGGGGACAGCCTTACCGCCGAGGGGTGGCTACACCTTC. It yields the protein CASSAWGTALPPRGGYTF.

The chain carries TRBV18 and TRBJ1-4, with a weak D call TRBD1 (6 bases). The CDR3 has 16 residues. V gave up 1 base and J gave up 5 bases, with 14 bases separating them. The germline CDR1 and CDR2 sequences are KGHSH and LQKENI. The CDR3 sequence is CASSPQRTDENEKLFF. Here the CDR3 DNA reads TGTGCCAGCTCACCACAGCGGACAGATGAGAATGAAAAACTGTTTTTT.

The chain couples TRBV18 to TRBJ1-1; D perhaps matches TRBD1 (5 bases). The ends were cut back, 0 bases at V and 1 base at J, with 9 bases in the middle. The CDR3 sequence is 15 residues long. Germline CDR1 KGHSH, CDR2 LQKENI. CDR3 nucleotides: TGTGCCAGCTCACCACCTACAGGTCCGAACACTGAAGCTTTCTTT. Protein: CASSPPTGPNTEAFF.